The clone carrying this TCR beta chain has only one observation. Its antigen is undetermined. The method was immunoSEQ multiplex PCR; TCRdb's version includes in-frame clones alone and lacks a portion of them. The table includes approximately 9,400 clones, approximately 91% detected once. V lost 8 bases to trimming and J lost 7 bases, with 20 bases between them. CDR1 and CDR2 (germline): MNHEY, SMNVEV (reference sequence). The CDR3 length is 15 residues. This sample was included in a study of somatic mutations in cytotoxic T cells in rheumatoid arthritis. About the study: Purity of nearly 100% was reached when some V beta antibody-stained T-cell populations were flow-sorted, including V beta1+ cells sequenced for TCRB.

Study findings and constraints: Among rheumatoid arthritis patients, TRBV07 appeared slightly underrepresented, and this finding was left without any adjustment for multiple comparisons. Some patients, about an eighth of the roughly 60, had a largest CD8+ clone that exceeded 20% of CD8+ cells. Unlike healthy controls, rheumatoid arthritis patients had CD8+ clonality that increased with age.

This TCR derives from a woman aged 18-29 years with rheumatoid arthritis. Sequencing input: CD4+ T cells sorted from blood. J is TRBJ1-4 and V is TRBV27, with D possibly matching TRBD1 (5 bases). The CDR3 sequence: CASSKEGLPREKLFF. In DNA form, the CDR3 reads TGTGCCAGCTCCAAGGAGGGACTGCCCCGTGAAAAACTGTTTTTT.